The 26 T cell receptor beta chains below come from one sample, sequenced in a study of T cells in Graves' hyperthyroidism and ophthalmopathy. Amplification of TCR beta CDR3 regions used RNA as the template. The HTBI primer set drove a first-round RT-PCR of the TCR CDR3. A single record per CDR3 protein comes from TCRdb applying MiXCR to the multiplex PCR reads. Altogether 200,000 or so distinct CDR3 sequences are present, roughly a sixth being singletons, with the ten largest covering around 52%. The sample taken for sequencing was blood. The receptors shown here come from a woman aged 45-60 years with Graves' hyperthyroidism.

The J gene is TRBJ2-2, the V gene TRBV18; no firm D call. This CDR3 spans 14 amino acids. The germline gives CDR1 KGHSH, CDR2 LQKENI. Trimming removed 8 bases at V and 5 bases at J, with 15 bases between. CDR3 residues: CASHHQQETGELFF. The CDR3 region has the DNA TGTGCCAGCCATCACCAGCAGGAGACCGGGGAGCTGTTTTTT.

This clonotype was counted at least ten times. The chain couples TRBV7-3 to TRBJ2-3; D gene unclear. CDR3 size: 13 residues. V lost 7 bases and J lost 4, with 12 bases in between. The germline V gene encodes CDR1 SGHTA and CDR2 FQGTGA. DNA for the CDR3: TGTGCCAGCACCCCATCGGGCGCAGATACGCAGTATTTT. This gives the protein CASTPSGADTQYF. Drawing the rest from reference TRBV7-3 and TRBJ2-3, the complete variable domain is GAGVSQTPSNKVTEKGKYVELRCDPISGHTALYWYRQSLGQGPEFLIYFQGTGAADDSGLPNDRFFAVRPEGSVSTLKIQRTERGDSAVYLCASTPSGADTQYFGPGTRLTVL.

This clonotype was counted ten times or more. J is TRBJ2-7 and V is TRBV9; D is possibly TRBD2 (6 bases). This CDR3 spans 18 amino acids. Germline loops: CDR1 SGDLS, CDR2 YYNGEE. V lost 0 bases and J 7 bases, leaving 26 bases between the germline ends. CDR3 coding DNA: TGTGCCAGCAGCGTAGTTGACCGGGAGATTCAACGAGCCGTAGAGCAGTACTTC. It is translated as CASSVVDREIQRAVEQYF.

This clonotype was observed at least ten times. This sequence joins TRBV6-1 and TRBJ2-7; maybe TRBD1 (6 bases). The germline V gene encodes CDR1 MNHNS and CDR2 SASEGT. The CDR3 runs to 14 residues. V was shortened by 5 bases and J by 1 base, with 12 bases between the two germline ends. The CDR3 coding sequence is TGTGCCAGCAGTCCACAGGGAGTATCCTACGAGCAGTACTTC. It specifies CASSPQGVSYEQYF.

V usage is TRBV27 and J usage is TRBJ2-7; TRBD2 agrees at 8 bases. From germline, CDR1 is MNHEY and CDR2 SMNVEV (reference sequence). After removal of 4 bases from V and 2 bases from J, the junction contained 7 bases not matched to a gene. This CDR3 comprises 15 residues. The DNA of the CDR3 is TGTGCCAGCAGTTCCGGTACTAGCGGTCCCTACGAGCAGTACTTC. Translation gives CASSSGTSGPYEQYF.

Of note for this clonotype: Given a much more abundant clone one base away, this may be a read error. The J gene is TRBJ2-1, the V gene TRBV28, with no clear D. This CDR3 spans 15 amino acids. Germline loops: CDR1 MDHEN, CDR2 SYDVKM. The CDR3 region is CASSVWTASYTEQFF. CDR3 nucleotides: TGTGCCAGCAGTGTCTGGACGGCCTCCTACACTGAGCAGTTCTTC. The full variable domain, completed using reference TRBV28 and TRBJ2-1, is DVKVTQSSRYLVKRTGEKVFLECVQDMDHENMFWYRQDPGLGLRLIYFSYDVKMKEKGDIPEGYSVSREKKERFSLILESASTNQTSMYLCASSVWTASYTEQFFGPGTRLTVL.

This sequence joins TRBV4-2 and TRBJ2-3; 8 bases map to TRBD2. Germline CDR1 reads LGHNA; CDR2 reads YNFKEQ. The CDR3 loop spans 16 amino acids. Unmatched junction bases numbered 4, after V lost 0 bases and J lost 2 bases. The CDR3 DNA follows: TGTGCCAGCAGCCAAGATGGGCGGGAGGCCACAGATACGCAGTATTTT. Translated, it gives CASSQDGREATDTQYF.

The J gene is TRBJ1-2, the V gene TRBV30; 12 positions agree with TRBD1. This CDR3 is 16 amino acids long. Germline V CDR1 and CDR2: GTSNPN, SVGIG (reference sequence). V lost 3 bases to trimming and J lost 8 bases; unmatched junction nucleotides: 13. The CDR3 DNA sequence: TGTGCCTGGAGAGCTAAAGCCGGGACAGGGGGCGCGGGCTACACCTTC. It specifies CAWRAKAGTGGAGYTF.

In this sample, this clonotype turned up a few times. The chain has TRBV7-8 and TRBJ2-7; 8 bases map to TRBD2. The CDR3 has 14 residues. Germline CDR1 and CDR2: SGHVS and FQNEAQ. V was pared by 5 bases and J by 6 bases, with 9 bases of the junction left unmatched. For the CDR3, the DNA is TGTGCCAGCAGCCTATCCGGGAGGGTCGGCGAGCAGTACTTC. It yields the protein CASSLSGRVGEQYF.

This clonotype has a handful of counts. The chain joins TRBV3-1 to TRBJ2-3; D is possibly TRBD2 (6 bases). V was shortened by 3 bases and J by 4 bases, with 14 bases between the two germline ends. Germline assignment: CDR1 LGHDT and CDR2 YNNKEL (reference sequence). The CDR3 contains 15 residues. The CDR3: CASSHSPSGADTQYF. CDR3 DNA sequence: TGTGCCAGCAGCCATAGCCCCTCGGGGGCAGATACGCAGTATTTT.

On this clonotype: A much bigger clone sits one base away, suggesting this may be a read error. V is TRBV30 and J is TRBJ1-5, with D hard to call. Trimming took off 5 bases at V and 6 bases at J, with 14 bases between the two ends. CDR1 and CDR2 (germline): GTSNPN, SVGIG (reference sequence). The CDR3 loop spans 13 amino acids. CDR3 bases: TGTGCCTGGGGTAGAAGTGCCACTCAGCCCCAGCATTTT. This encodes CAWGRSATQPQHF.

In its sample, this clonotype was seen a few times. This sequence joins TRBV29-1 and TRBJ1-2, with D possibly TRBD1 on 5 matching bases. There are 14 residues in the CDR3. Per germline, CDR1 SQVTM and CDR2 ANQGSEA. Trimming removed 7 bases from V and 7 bases from J, with 22 bases in between. The CDR3 spells CSADGGGAGGGYTF. DNA for the CDR3: TGCAGCGCCGATGGAGGAGGGGCGGGAGGTGGCTACACCTTC.

The chain is built from TRBV29-1 and TRBJ2-1; 11 bases are a match to TRBD1. The CDR3 runs to 15 residues. CDR1 SQVTM and CDR2 ANQGSEA come from the germline V gene. V lost 1 base, J lost 9 bases, and 8 bases stayed unmatched. The CDR3 sequence: CSVEGRTGGLGEQFF. DNA of the CDR3: TGCAGCGTTGAAGGCCGGACAGGGGGCTTGGGTGAGCAGTTCTTC.

This clonotype was recorded many times. The chain links TRBV28 to TRBJ2-7; D is unresolved. CDR3 length: 16 amino acids. Germline V lookup: CDR1 MDHEN, CDR2 SYDVKM. The V end lost 5 bases, the J end lost 0 bases, and 17 bases lay between the germline ends. The DNA for the CDR3 is TGTGCCAGCAGTACACTTATGGCCGGCAGCTCCTACGAGCAGTACTTC. The encoded protein is CASSTLMAGSSYEQYF.

This clonotype was seen repeatedly, ten times or more. The rearrangement links TRBV7-8 to TRBJ2-5; D perhaps matches TRBD2 (5 bases). The CDR3 totals 14 residues. Trimming left V 4 bases short and J 4 bases short, with 13 bases between. Germline assignment: CDR1 SGHVS and CDR2 FQNEAQ. As DNA, the CDR3 is TGTGCCAGCAGCTCGAGGGCCCAAGGAGAGACCCAGTACTTC. This encodes CASSSRAQGETQYF.

This clonotype occurred many times. The gene calls are TRBV6-1 and TRBJ2-3; D might be TRBD1 or TRBD2, each matching 5 bases. There are 12 residues in the CDR3. The V and J ends lost 8 bases and 0 bases respectively, with 6 bases between them. Per germline, CDR1 MNHNS and CDR2 SASEGT. In DNA form, the CDR3 reads TGTGCCAGCGGGGACAGCACAGATACGCAGTATTTT. Translated, it gives CASGDSTDTQYF.

This clonotype was recorded many times. V gene TRBV13 combines with J gene TRBJ2-7, with a tentative D call TRBD1 (6 bases). V shed 0 bases and J shed 5 bases, with 14 bases lying between them. The V gene's germline CDR1 is PRHDT and CDR2 FYEKMQ (reference sequence). The CDR3 has 15 residues. CDR3 DNA sequence: TGTGCCAGCAGCTTAGGCGTGACAGGACCCCACGAGCAGTACTTC. This sequence encodes CASSLGVTGPHEQYF. Based on the CDR3 plus reference TRBV13 and TRBJ2-7, the full variable domain is AAGVIQSPRHLIKEKRETATLKCYPIPRHDTVYWYQQGPGQDPQFLISFYEKMQSDKGSIPDRFSAQQFSDYHSELNMSSLELGDSALYFCASSLGVTGPHEQYFGPGTRLTVT.

This clonotype occurred many times. This rearrangement joins TRBV27 to TRBJ2-7, with 7 bases fitting TRBD1. The V gene's germline CDR1 is MNHEY and CDR2 SMNVEV (reference sequence). The V and J ends lost 4 bases and 0 bases, in that order; junction bases with no gene match: 6. The CDR3 has 15 amino acids. CDR3 sequence reads: CASSSQGPFSYEQYF. CDR3 nucleotides: TGTGCCAGCAGTTCACAGGGGCCCTTCTCCTACGAGCAGTACTTC.

This clonotype was seen a few times. The chain links TRBV7-8 to TRBJ1-2; D is ambiguous. Trimming shortened V by 1 base and J by 4 bases, and 4 bases separated the two germline ends. Germline CDR1 SGHVS, CDR2 FQNEAQ. CDR3 size: 12 residues. The CDR3 DNA is TGTGCCAGCAGCTTAGGGACCTATGGCTACACCTTC. Protein sequence: CASSLGTYGYTF.

About this clonotype itself: A much larger clone differs by one base, so this may be a read error. The gene calls are TRBV2 and TRBJ1-2, with 8 bases matching TRBD1. Germline V lookup: CDR1 SNHLY, CDR2 FYNNEI. The CDR3 length is 15 residues. This chain's CDR3 is CASTPGQGRNYSYTF. CDR3 sequence (DNA): TGTGCCAGCACTCCTGGACAGGGCCGTAACTATAGCTACACCTTC.

This clonotype has a count of ten or more. This chain connects TRBV11-3 to TRBJ2-1, with TRBD2 identical over 9 bases. Germline V gene lookup returns CDR1 SGHNT and CDR2 YENEEA. The V segment lost 4 bases and the J segment 7 bases; nucleotides outside the gene matches: 5. CDR3 size: 14 residues. The CDR3 sequence: CASSSNSGSNEQFF. CDR3 nucleotide sequence: TGTGCCAGCAGCTCAAATAGCGGGAGTAATGAGCAGTTCTTC.

Many counts were recorded for this clonotype. V gene TRBV4-1 combines with J gene TRBJ1-1; tentatively, D is TRBD1 (5 bases). CDR1 is MGHRA, CDR2 YSYEKL, per germline. V lost 4 bases, J lost 1 base, and 22 bases lay in between. CDR3 length: 18 residues. CDR3 amino acids: CASSLLRSIREENTEAFF. The DNA for the CDR3 is TGCGCCAGCAGCCTATTAAGGTCCATCAGGGAGGAGAACACTGAAGCTTTCTTT.

This clonotype was counted at least ten times. V usage is TRBV12-3 or TRBV12-4 and J usage is TRBJ2-7, with D perhaps matching TRBD2 (5 bases). Trimming removed 8 bases at V and 0 bases at J, with 8 bases between. The CDR3 runs to 12 residues. DNA for the CDR3: TGTGCCAGCGGACGGGACTCCTACGAGCAGTACTTC. Translating it yields CASGRDSYEQYF.

The J gene is TRBJ2-2, the V gene TRBV29-1; 13 bases agree with TRBD2. This CDR3 is 14 amino acids long. The V segment lost 6 bases and the J segment 5 bases; nucleotides outside the gene matches: 3. Germline V CDR1 and CDR2: SQVTM, ANQGSEA. The CDR3 region has the DNA TGCAGCGTCCGGACTAGCGGGAGAACCGGGGAGCTGTTTTTT. Amino acids: CSVRTSGRTGELFF.

The genes are TRBV29-1 and TRBJ2-1; D may be TRBD1 or TRBD2 (5 bases each). Per germline, CDR1 SQVTM and CDR2 ANQGSEA. The CDR3 runs 14 residues. V was shortened by 3 bases and J by 4 bases, with 13 bases between the two germline ends. CDR3 amino acids: CSVEGPEVYNEQFF. DNA for the CDR3: TGCAGCGTTGAGGGACCAGAAGTATACAATGAGCAGTTCTTC.

This clonotype showed up just a few times. The CDR3 spells CATSDRQPQHF. The CDR3 region has the DNA TGTGCCACCTCCGACCGCCAGCCCCAGCATTTT. The chain links TRBV19 to TRBJ1-5; D not resolved. CDR1 LNHDA and CDR2 SQIVND come from the germline V gene (reference sequence). The length of the CDR3 is 11 residues. The ends were cut back, 10 bases at V and 7 bases at J, with 11 bases in the middle.